This T cell receptor beta chain was sequenced for a study of regulatory T cells in long-lasting Graves disease. On the study more broadly: Patients newly diagnosed with Graves' had been on antithyroid drugs for under 3 months.

Building the TCR beta libraries relied on iRepertoire HTBI primers, and CDR3 regions underwent Arm-PCR. Per the original data handling: Throughout the samples, researchers identified around 65 TRBV and 14 TRBJ segments. TCRdb analysed the multiplex PCR reads with MiXCR anew, one entry per CDR3 protein. TCRdb, not the authors, supplied the V and J calls. The table includes 350,000 to 550,000 distinct CDR3 sequences, 14% to 15% detected once. In this sample, this clonotype turned up many times. The CDR3 has 16 amino acids. J gave up 2 bases and V 5 bases, and 5 bases lay outside the gene matches. From germline, CDR1 is SGHTA and CDR2 FQGNSA. The time point here: newly diagnosed GD, antithyroid drugs for less than 3 months. Preparation of the TCR library used RNA extracted from PBMCs. A further study also used this sample, focusing on T cells in Graves' hyperthyroidism and ophthalmopathy.

The sample consisted of peripheral blood mononuclear cells (PBMCs), taken at new diagnosis, from a patient treated with antithyroid drugs. This TCR came from a woman aged 25 to 39 with Graves disease. The V and J genes are TRBV7-2 and TRBJ2-7, with 14 bases fitting TRBD2. The CDR3 loop is CASSPGLAGAPYEQYF. For the CDR3, the DNA is TGTGCCAGCAGCCCGGGACTAGCGGGAGCGCCCTACGAGCAGTACTTC.